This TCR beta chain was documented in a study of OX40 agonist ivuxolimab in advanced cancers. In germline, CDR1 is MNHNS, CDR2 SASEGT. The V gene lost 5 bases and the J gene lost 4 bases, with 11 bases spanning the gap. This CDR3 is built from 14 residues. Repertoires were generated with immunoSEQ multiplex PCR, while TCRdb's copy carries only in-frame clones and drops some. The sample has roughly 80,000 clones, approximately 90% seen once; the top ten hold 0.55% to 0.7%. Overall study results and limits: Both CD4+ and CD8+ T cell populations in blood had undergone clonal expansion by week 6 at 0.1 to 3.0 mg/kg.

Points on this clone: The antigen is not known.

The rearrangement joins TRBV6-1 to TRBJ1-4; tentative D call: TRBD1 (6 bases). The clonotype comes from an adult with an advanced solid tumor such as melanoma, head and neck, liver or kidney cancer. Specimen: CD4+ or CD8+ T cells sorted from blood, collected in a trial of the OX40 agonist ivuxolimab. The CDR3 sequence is CASSWTASNEKLFF. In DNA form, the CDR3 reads TGTGCCAGCAGTTGGACAGCAAGTAATGAAAAACTGTTTTTT.